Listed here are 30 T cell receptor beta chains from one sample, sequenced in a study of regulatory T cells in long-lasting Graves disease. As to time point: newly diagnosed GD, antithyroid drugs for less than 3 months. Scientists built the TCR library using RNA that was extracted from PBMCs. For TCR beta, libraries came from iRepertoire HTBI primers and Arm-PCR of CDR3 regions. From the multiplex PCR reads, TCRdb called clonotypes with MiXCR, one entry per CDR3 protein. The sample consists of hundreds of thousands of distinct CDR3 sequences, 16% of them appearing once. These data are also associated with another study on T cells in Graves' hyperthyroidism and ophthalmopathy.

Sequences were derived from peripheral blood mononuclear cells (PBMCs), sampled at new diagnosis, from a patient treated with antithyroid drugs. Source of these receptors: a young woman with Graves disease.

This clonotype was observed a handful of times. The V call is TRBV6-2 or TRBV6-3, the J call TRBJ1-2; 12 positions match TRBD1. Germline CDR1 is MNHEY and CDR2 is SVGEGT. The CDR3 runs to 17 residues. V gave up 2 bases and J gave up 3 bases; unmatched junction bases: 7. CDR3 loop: CASSYPPGTGGHYGYTF. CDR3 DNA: TGTGCCAGCAGTTACCCCCCCGGGACAGGGGGCCACTATGGCTACACCTTC.

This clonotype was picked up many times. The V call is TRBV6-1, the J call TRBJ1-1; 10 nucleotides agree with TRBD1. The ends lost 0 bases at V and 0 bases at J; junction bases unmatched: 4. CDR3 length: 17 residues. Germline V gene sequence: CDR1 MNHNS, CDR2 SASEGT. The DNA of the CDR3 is TGTGCCAGCAGTGAAGCTGGGACAGGGGCTTTGAACACTGAAGCTTTCTTT. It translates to CASSEAGTGALNTEAFF.

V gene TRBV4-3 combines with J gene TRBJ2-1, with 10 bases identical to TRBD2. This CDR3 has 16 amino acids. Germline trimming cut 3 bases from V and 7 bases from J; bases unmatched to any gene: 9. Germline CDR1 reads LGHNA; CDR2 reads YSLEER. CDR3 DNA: TGCGCCAGCAGCCAGAGAGGACTAGCGGTGGGAAATGAGCAGTTCTTC. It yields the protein CASSQRGLAVGNEQFF.

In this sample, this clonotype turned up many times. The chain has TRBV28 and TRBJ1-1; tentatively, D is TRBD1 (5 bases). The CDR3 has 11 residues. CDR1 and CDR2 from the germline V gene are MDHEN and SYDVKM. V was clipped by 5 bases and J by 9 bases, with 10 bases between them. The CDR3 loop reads CASSRGLKAFF. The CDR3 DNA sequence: TGTGCCAGCAGTAGGGGACTTAAAGCTTTCTTT.

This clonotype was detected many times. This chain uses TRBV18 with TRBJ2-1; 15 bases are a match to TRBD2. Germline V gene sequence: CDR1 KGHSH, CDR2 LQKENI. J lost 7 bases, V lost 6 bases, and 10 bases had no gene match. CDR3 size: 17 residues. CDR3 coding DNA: TGTGCCAGCTCCCCGGGACTAGCGGGAGGTCTGTCAAATGAGCAGTTCTTC. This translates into CASSPGLAGGLSNEQFF.

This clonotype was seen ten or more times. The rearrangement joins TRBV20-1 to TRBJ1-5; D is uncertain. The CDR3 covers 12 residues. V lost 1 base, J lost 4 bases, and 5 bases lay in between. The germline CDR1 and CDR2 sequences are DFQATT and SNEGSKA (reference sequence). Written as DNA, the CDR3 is TGCAGTGCTAGAGGATGGAATCAGCCCCAGCATTTT. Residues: CSARGWNQPQHF.

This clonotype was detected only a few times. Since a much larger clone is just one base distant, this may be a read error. CDR3 nucleotides: TGCAGCGTTGGGGGGACTGAAGCTTTCTTT. Protein: CSVGGTEAFF. The chain links TRBV29-1 to TRBJ1-1, with D possibly being TRBD1 (5 bases). Per germline, CDR1 SQVTM and CDR2 ANQGSEA. With 4 bases removed from V and 5 bases from J, the gap between germline ends came to 5 bases. CDR3 length: 10 amino acids.

This CDR3 is CASSLIAGVGNEQFF. The CDR3 DNA sequence: TGTGCCAGCAGTTTAATAGCGGGAGTTGGCAATGAGCAGTTCTTC. The chain uses TRBV28 and TRBJ2-1; 9 bases match TRBD2. Germline-derived CDR1 and CDR2 are MDHEN and SYDVKM. V lost 2 bases and J lost 6; bases outside the gene matches: 5. CDR3 length: 15 amino acids.

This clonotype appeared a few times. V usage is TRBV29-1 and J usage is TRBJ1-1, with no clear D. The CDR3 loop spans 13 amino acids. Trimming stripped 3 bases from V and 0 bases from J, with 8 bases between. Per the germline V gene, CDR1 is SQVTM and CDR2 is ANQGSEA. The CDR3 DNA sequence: TGCAGCGTTGACGGCGGGTTGAACACTGAAGCTTTCTTT. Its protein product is CSVDGGLNTEAFF. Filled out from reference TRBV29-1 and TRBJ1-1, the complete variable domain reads SAVISQKPSRDICQRGTSLTIQCQVDSQVTMMFWYRQQPGQSLTLIATANQGSEATYESGFVIDKFPISRPNLTFSTLTVSNMSPEDSSIYLCSVDGGLNTEAFFGQGTRLTVV.

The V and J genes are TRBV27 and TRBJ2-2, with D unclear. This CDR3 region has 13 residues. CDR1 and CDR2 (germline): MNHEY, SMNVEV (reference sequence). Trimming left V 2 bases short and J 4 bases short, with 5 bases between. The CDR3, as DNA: TGTGCCAGCAGTTTAAAGGTCACCGGGGAGCTGTTTTTT. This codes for CASSLKVTGELFF.

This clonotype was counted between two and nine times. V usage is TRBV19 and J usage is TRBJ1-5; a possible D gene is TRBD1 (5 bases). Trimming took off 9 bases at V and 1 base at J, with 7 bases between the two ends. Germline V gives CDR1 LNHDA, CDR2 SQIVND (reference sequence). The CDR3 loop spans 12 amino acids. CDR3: CAREGSNQPQHF. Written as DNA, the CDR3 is TGTGCCAGAGAGGGGAGCAATCAGCCCCAGCATTTT.

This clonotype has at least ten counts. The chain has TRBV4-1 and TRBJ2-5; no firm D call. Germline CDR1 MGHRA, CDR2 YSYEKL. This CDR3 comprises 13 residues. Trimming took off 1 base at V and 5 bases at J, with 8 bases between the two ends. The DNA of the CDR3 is TGCGCCAGCAGCCAAGCTTCTGCGGAGACCCAGTACTTC. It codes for CASSQASAETQYF.

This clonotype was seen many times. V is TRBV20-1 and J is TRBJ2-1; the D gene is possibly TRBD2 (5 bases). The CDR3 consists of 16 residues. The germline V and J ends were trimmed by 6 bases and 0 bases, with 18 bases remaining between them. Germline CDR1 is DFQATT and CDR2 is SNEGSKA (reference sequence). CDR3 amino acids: CSANGEPLSSYNEQFF. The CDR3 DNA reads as TGCAGTGCAAACGGGGAACCCTTGAGCTCCTACAATGAGCAGTTCTTC.

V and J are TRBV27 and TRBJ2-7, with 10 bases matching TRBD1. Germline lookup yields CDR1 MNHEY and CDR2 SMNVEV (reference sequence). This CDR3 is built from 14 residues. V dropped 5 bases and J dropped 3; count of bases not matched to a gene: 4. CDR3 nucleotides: TGTGCCAGCAGTATCGGGACAGGGGTCTACGAGCAGTACTTC. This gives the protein CASSIGTGVYEQYF.

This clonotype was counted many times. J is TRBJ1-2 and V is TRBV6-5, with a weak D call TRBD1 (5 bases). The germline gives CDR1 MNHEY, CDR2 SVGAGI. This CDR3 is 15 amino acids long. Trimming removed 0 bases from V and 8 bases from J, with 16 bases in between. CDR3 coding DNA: TGTGCCAGCAGTTACTCGATGGGGGATCCGGGAGGCTACACCTTC. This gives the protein CASSYSMGDPGGYTF.

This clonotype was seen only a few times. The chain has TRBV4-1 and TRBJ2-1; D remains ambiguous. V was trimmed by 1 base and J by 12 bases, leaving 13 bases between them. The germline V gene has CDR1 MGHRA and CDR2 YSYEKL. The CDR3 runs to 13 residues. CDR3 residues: CASSQGQERGQFF. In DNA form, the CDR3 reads TGCGCCAGCAGCCAAGGTCAAGAGCGAGGGCAGTTCTTC.

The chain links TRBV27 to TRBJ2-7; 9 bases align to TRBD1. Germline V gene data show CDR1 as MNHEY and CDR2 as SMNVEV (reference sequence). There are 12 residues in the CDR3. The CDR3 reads CTTGQGSYEQYF. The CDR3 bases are TGTACCACCGGACAGGGGTCGTACGAGCAGTACTTC.

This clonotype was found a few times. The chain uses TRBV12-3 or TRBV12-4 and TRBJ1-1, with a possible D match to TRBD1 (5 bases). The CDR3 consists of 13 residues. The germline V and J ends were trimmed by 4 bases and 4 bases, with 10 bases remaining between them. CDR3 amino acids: CASSSRGITEAFF. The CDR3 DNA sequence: TGTGCCAGCAGTTCTCGGGGGATCACTGAAGCTTTCTTT.

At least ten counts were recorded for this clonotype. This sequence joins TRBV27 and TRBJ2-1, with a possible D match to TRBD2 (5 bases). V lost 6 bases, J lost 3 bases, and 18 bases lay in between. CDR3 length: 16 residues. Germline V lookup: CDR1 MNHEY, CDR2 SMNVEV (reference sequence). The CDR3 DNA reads TGTGCCAGCAGCCCCCCTCGGGTGGGAGACTACAATGAGCAGTTCTTC. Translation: CASSPPRVGDYNEQFF.

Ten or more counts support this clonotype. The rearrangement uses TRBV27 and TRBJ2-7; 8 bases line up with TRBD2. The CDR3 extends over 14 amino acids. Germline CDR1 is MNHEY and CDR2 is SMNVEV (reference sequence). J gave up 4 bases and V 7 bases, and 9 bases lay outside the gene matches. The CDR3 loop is CASKSGGPGYEQYF. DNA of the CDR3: TGTGCCAGCAAGTCGGGAGGGCCGGGATACGAGCAGTACTTC.

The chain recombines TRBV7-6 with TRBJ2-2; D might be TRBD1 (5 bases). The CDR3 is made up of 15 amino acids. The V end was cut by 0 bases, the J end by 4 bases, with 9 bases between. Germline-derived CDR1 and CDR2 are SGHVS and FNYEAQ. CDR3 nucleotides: TGTGCCAGCAGCTTAGCTGTTACAGGCACCGGGGAGCTGTTTTTT. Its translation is CASSLAVTGTGELFF.

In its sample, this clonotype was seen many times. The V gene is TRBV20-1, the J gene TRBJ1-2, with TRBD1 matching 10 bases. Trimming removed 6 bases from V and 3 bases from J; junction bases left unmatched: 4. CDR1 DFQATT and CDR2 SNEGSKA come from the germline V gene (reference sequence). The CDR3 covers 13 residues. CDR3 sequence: CSAPGQGHYGYTF. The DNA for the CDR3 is TGCAGTGCACCGGGACAGGGGCACTATGGCTACACCTTC.

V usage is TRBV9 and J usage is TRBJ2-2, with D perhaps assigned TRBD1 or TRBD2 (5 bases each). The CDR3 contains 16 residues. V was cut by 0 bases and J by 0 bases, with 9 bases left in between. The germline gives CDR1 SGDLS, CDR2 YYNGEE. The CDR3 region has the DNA TGTGCCAGCAGCGTAGGAGGGGACCCGAACACCGGGGAGCTGTTTTTT. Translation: CASSVGGDPNTGELFF.

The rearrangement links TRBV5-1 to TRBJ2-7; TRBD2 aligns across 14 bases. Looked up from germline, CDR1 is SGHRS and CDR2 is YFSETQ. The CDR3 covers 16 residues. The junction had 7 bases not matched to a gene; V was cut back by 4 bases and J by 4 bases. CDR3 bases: TGCGCCAGCAGCGTGGGACTAGCGGGAGCCGGGTACGAGCAGTACTTC. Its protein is CASSVGLAGAGYEQYF.

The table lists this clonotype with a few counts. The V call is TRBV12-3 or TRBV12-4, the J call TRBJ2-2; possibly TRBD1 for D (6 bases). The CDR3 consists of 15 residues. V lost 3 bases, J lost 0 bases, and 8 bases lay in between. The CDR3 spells CASSLQGTNTGELFF. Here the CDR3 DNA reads TGTGCCAGCAGTTTGCAGGGGACGAACACCGGGGAGCTGTTTTTT.

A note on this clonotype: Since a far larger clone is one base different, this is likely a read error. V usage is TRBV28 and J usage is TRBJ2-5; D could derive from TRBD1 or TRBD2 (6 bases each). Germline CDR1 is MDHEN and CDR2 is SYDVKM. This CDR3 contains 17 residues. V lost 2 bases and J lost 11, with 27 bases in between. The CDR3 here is CASSLGAPYGGRNEQYF. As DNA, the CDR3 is TGTGCCAGCAGTTTAGGGGCCCCTTATGGGGGGCGTAATGAGCAGTACTTC.

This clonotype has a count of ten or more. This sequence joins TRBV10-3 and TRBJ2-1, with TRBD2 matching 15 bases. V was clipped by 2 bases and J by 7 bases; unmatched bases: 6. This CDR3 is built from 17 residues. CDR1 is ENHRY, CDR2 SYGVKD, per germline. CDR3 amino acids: CAISERTSGRVLNEQFF. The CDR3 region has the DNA TGTGCCATCAGTGAGCGGACTAGCGGGAGGGTTTTAAATGAGCAGTTCTTC.

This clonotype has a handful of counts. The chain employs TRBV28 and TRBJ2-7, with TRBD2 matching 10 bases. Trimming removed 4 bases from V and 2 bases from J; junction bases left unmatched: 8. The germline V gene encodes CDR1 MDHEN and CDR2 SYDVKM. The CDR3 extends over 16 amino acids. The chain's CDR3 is CASSSSTSGTPYEQYF. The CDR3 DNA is TGTGCCAGCAGTTCGTCTACTAGCGGGACACCCTACGAGCAGTACTTC.

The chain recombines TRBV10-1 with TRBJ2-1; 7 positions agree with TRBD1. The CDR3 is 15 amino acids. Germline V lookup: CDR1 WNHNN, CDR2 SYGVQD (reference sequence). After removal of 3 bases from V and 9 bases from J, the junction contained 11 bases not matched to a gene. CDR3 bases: TGCGCCAGCAGTGAAACCGGGACAGCCCCACCTGAGCAGTTCTTC. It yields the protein CASSETGTAPPEQFF.

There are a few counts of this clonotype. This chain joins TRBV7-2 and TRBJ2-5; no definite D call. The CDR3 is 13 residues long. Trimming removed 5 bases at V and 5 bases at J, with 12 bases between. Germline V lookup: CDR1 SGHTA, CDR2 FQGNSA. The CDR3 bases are TGTGCCAGCAGCGTAGAGGACCGGGAGACCCAGTACTTC. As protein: CASSVEDRETQYF.